This T cell receptor beta chain was found in a study of blood T cell repertoires in COVID-19. Generated by immunoSEQ multiplex PCR, the TCRdb table keeps only in-frame clones and is missing some. The sample lists about 150,000 clones; roughly 86% were seen once. Trimming cost V 5 bases and J 1 base, with 21 bases left between them. This CDR3 contains 16 residues. CDR1 is GTSNPN, CDR2 SVGIG, per germline (reference sequence). Categorization into cohorts depended on clinical history that participants reported. V gene TRBV30 combines with J gene TRBJ2-7; D is undetermined. The clonotype was recovered from a woman aged 45-60 years with acute COVID-19. The sequenced material came from PBMCs or T cells enriched from blood (not recorded which). The CDR3 protein is CAWGIGTEIYSYEQYF. The CDR3 region has the DNA TGTGCCTGGGGAATAGGCACGGAGATCTATTCCTACGAGCAGTACTTC.